Below, 18 T cell receptor beta chains from the same sample are listed, as sequenced in a study of control samples from healthy donors and cancer patients. Assay: immunoSEQ multiplex PCR; the TCRdb copy retains only in-frame clones and omits some. The sample lists 130,000 or so clones; just under 90% were seen once. Sequenced sample: PBMCs. The receptor source for this set is a man over 45 with head and neck cancer.

In nucleotides, the CDR3 is TGTGCCAGCTCACCAAGGACAGGGACGGGTGAAAAACTGTTTTTT. Amino acids: CASSPRTGTGEKLFF. The V and J genes are TRBV18 and TRBJ1-4, with 8 bases aligning to TRBD1. CDR3 size: 15 residues. CDR1 KGHSH and CDR2 LQKENI come from the germline V gene. V shed 2 bases and J 7 bases; nucleotides not matched to a gene: 6.

V is TRBV24-1 and J is TRBJ2-1; weak D call: TRBD1 (6 bases). V was shortened by 5 bases and J by 4 bases, with 14 bases between the two germline ends. Germline V CDR1 and CDR2: KGHDR, SFDVKD. This CDR3 is built from 15 residues. Here the CDR3 reads CATSGSQGLYNEQFF. For the CDR3, the DNA is TGTGCCACCAGTGGGTCCCAGGGGCTGTACAATGAGCAGTTCTTC.

The chain joins TRBV2 to TRBJ2-3, with 11 bases fitting TRBD2. V gave up 1 base and J gave up 2 bases; unmatched junction bases: 5. The CDR3 runs 17 residues. CDR1 is SNHLY and CDR2 is FYNNEI in the germline V gene. The CDR3: CASSEGGTSGPTDTQYF. In DNA, the CDR3 is TGTGCCAGCAGTGAAGGGGGGACTAGCGGCCCCACAGATACGCAGTATTTT.

The V gene is TRBV10-3, the J gene TRBJ2-7; TRBD1 is a possible D gene (6 bases). The length of the CDR3 is 16 residues. The V end lost 4 bases, the J end lost 2 bases, and 18 bases lay between the germline ends. Looked up from germline, CDR1 is ENHRY and CDR2 is SYGVKD. In nucleotides, the CDR3 is TGTGCCATCAGTGCGTCAACAGACAGGATCCCCTACGAGCAGTACTTC. Protein: CAISASTDRIPYEQYF.

V gene TRBV10-3 combines with J gene TRBJ2-7, with no clear D. Trimming pared 0 bases from V and 3 bases from J, leaving 6 bases between. From germline, CDR1 is ENHRY and CDR2 SYGVKD. The CDR3 sequence is 13 residues long. The CDR3 here is CAISESGVYEQYF. CDR3 bases: TGTGCCATCAGTGAGTCTGGCGTCTACGAGCAGTACTTC.

The chain recombines TRBV5-1 with TRBJ2-3; tentative D call: TRBD2 (6 bases). CDR1 and CDR2 from the germline V gene are SGHRS and YFSETQ. Trimming removed 4 bases from V and 6 bases from J, with 21 bases in between. The CDR3 has 16 amino acids. The CDR3 DNA is TGCGCCAGCAGCCTGAGGGTGGGGACTTCAACGGATACGCAGTATTTT. Its protein is CASSLRVGTSTDTQYF. Full variable domain (rest looked up from reference TRBV5-1 and TRBJ2-3): KAGVTQTPRYLIKTRGQQVTLSCSPISGHRSVSWYQQTPGQGLQFLFEYFSETQRNKGNFPGRFSGRQFSNSRSEMNVSTLELGDSALYLCASSLRVGTSTDTQYFGPGTRLTVL.

This sequence joins TRBV5-1 and TRBJ1-6; D is possibly TRBD1 (5 bases). V gave up 0 bases and J gave up 5 bases, with 12 bases separating them. The CDR3 is made up of 16 amino acids. CDR1 is SGHRS, CDR2 YFSETQ, per germline. CDR3: CASSLGQGVDNSPLHF. Here the CDR3 DNA reads TGCGCCAGCAGCTTGGGGCAGGGCGTAGATAATTCACCCCTCCACTTT.

This clone was counted once. The chain couples TRBV28 to TRBJ2-1; 8 nucleotides agree with TRBD2. V lost 4 bases, J lost 8 bases, and 7 bases stayed unmatched. This CDR3 spans 14 amino acids. Germline V lookup: CDR1 MDHEN, CDR2 SYDVKM. The CDR3 spells CASSWGLGEDEQFF. The CDR3 nucleotides are TGTGCCAGCAGTTGGGGACTAGGGGAGGATGAGCAGTTCTTC.

This chain links TRBV27 with TRBJ2-7; a possible D gene is TRBD1 (6 bases). Germline CDR1 and CDR2: MNHEY and SMNVEV (reference sequence). Trimming took 6 bases from V and 2 from J, leaving 11 bases between them. The CDR3 runs to 13 residues. The DNA of the CDR3 is TGTGCCAGCAGCCTAGAGGGGGCCTACGAGCAGTACTTC. This codes for CASSLEGAYEQYF.

As concerns this clone: The junction does not match germline at one end; this may be a read error. Other nucleotide sequences in the sample specify the same CDR3. The chain combines TRBV19 with TRBJ1-1, with D perhaps TRBD1 (5 bases). The CDR3 is 12 amino acids. CDR1 and CDR2 (germline): LNHDA, SQIVND (reference sequence). The DNA of the CDR3 is TGTGCCAGTAGTATCTTGGACACTGAAGCCTTCTTT. It codes for CASSILDTEAFF.

This rearrangement joins TRBV9 to TRBJ2-5; D perhaps matches TRBD2 (6 bases). V lost 7 bases to trimming and J lost 4 bases, with 11 bases between them. The CDR3 spans 12 residues. Germline values: CDR1 SGDLS, CDR2 YYNGEE. The CDR3 spells CASGGSRETQYF. CDR3 DNA sequence: TGTGCCAGCGGAGGGTCCAGAGAGACCCAGTACTTC.

The genes are TRBV27 and TRBJ2-7; 12 bases align to TRBD2. Germline V gene data show CDR1 as MNHEY and CDR2 as SMNVEV (reference sequence). V was pared by 4 bases and J by 2 bases, with 3 bases of the junction left unmatched. The CDR3 has 15 amino acids. DNA for the CDR3: TGTGCCAGCAGTTCGTGGACTAGCGGGACCTACGAGCAGTACTTC. Translation gives CASSSWTSGTYEQYF.

This chain uses TRBV19 with TRBJ2-1; tentatively, D is TRBD1 (6 bases). The V end was cut by 3 bases, the J end by 8 bases, with 11 bases between. The CDR3 spans 13 residues. From germline, CDR1 is LNHDA and CDR2 SQIVND (reference sequence). In nucleotides, the CDR3 is TGTGCCAGTAGTATGCAGGGGCGAGATGAGCAGTTCTTC. It is translated as CASSMQGRDEQFF.

This clone was detected only once. The J gene is TRBJ1-5, the V gene TRBV5-5; tentatively, D is TRBD1 (5 bases). CDR3 length: 15 residues. Trimming pared 3 bases from V and 4 bases from J, leaving 14 bases between. Germline V gene data show CDR1 as SGHKS and CDR2 as YYEKEE (reference sequence). The CDR3 sequence is CASSSLRGENQPQHF. CDR3 in DNA: TGTGCCAGCAGCTCCCTAAGGGGAGAGAATCAGCCCCAGCATTTT.

On this clone itself: Other DNA sequences of this sample code for an identical CDR3. This chain joins TRBV27 and TRBJ2-1; tentative D call: TRBD2 (7 bases). Per the germline V gene, CDR1 is MNHEY and CDR2 is SMNVEV (reference sequence). V lost 2 bases to trimming and J lost 4 bases, with 9 bases between them. The CDR3 loop spans 14 amino acids. DNA of the CDR3: TGTGCCAGCAGTTTAGGGGGGGCATACAATGAGCAGTTCTTC. Translated, it gives CASSLGGAYNEQFF.

This chain connects TRBV10-1 to TRBJ2-1; 8 bases align to TRBD1. The CDR3 sequence is 15 residues long. Germline V gene lookup returns CDR1 WNHNN and CDR2 SYGVQD (reference sequence). Trimming cost V 0 bases and J 4 bases; bases outside gene matches: 2. The CDR3 DNA is TGCGCCAGCAGTGAGTCAAGGACAGGGTACAATGAGCAGTTCTTC. This codes for CASSESRTGYNEQFF.

The chain combines TRBV7-2 with TRBJ2-4, with 7 bases lining up with TRBD2. The ends lost 3 bases at V and 5 bases at J; junction bases unmatched: 4. Germline CDR1 reads SGHTA; CDR2 reads FQGNSA. The CDR3 has 14 residues. DNA of the CDR3: TGTGCCAGCAGCTTTGGACTAGGCGAAAACATTCAGTACTTC. Translation: CASSFGLGENIQYF.

This chain links TRBV11-2 with TRBJ1-3; no clear D. V was clipped by 1 base and J by 3 bases, with 7 bases between them. The CDR3 loop spans 14 amino acids. CDR1 SGHAT and CDR2 FQNNGV come from the germline V gene. CDR3 residues: CASSLAQIGNTIYF. In DNA, the CDR3 is TGTGCCAGCAGCTTAGCACAGATTGGAAACACCATATATTTT.